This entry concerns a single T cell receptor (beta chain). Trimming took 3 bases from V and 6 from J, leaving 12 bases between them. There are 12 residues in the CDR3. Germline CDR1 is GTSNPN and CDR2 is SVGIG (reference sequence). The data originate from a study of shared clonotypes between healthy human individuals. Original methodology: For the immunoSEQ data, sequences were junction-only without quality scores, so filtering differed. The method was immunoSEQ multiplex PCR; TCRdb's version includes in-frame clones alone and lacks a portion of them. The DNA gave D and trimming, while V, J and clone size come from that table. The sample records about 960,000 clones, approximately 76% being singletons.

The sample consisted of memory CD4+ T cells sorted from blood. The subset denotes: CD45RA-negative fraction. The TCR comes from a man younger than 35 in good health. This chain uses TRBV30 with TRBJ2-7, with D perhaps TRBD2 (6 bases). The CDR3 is CAWSSGVPEQYF. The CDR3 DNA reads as TGTGCCTGGAGCTCGGGAGTCCCCGAGCAGTACTTC.